The rows below give T cell receptor beta chains drawn from one sample of a study of T-cell reconstitution after alpha-beta-depleted transplantation in children. MiXCR was run by TCRdb on the PCR reads, yielding one entry per CDR3 protein. The sample shows 750,000 to 950,000 distinct CDR3 sequences, roughly 15% of them seen only once. This specimen was PBMCs, mostly from graft donor cells, taken 360 days after TCRalphabeta/CD19-depleted stem cell transplant. The receptors originated from a male patient under 18 who had a stem cell transplant for acute lymphoblastic leukemia, so the T cells may come from the graft donor. Each CDR3 is given with its conserved first and last residue. The order of the fields is J gene, clone size, V gene, D gene, CDR3 DNA, CDR3 protein. The D gene is left open where the match is weak. Clone size appears in some rows only: once, few, many, or a class for an expanded clone.

j_call: TRBJ2-1; clone_size: -; v_call: TRBV6-1; d_call: TRBD2; cdr3_nt: TGTGCCAGCAGTGATGGGGGACTAGCGGGAGTTAGTGAGCAGTTCTTC; cdr3_aa: CASSDGGLAGVSEQFF
j_call: TRBJ1-1; clone_size: few; v_call: TRBV6-5; d_call: TRBD1; cdr3_nt: TGTGCCAGCAGCTGGACAGGCGGGGGGAACACTGAAGCTTTCTTT; cdr3_aa: CASSWTGGGNTEAFF
j_call: TRBJ2-7; clone_size: few; v_call: TRBV27; d_call: TRBD2; cdr3_nt: TGTGCCAGCAGTTTAGTCACTAGCGGGGGTTCCTACGAGCAGTACTTC; cdr3_aa: CASSLVTSGGSYEQYF
j_call: TRBJ1-2; clone_size: -; v_call: TRBV12-3/TRBV12-4; d_call: TRBD1; cdr3_nt: TGTGCCAGCAGTCGACAGGGTGCTAACTATGGCTACACCTTC; cdr3_aa: CASSRQGANYGYTF
j_call: TRBJ1-2; clone_size: few; v_call: TRBV24-1; d_call: -; cdr3_nt: TGTGCCACCAGTGATATCCGGGACACTATCTATGGCTACACCTTC; cdr3_aa: CATSDIRDTIYGYTF
j_call: TRBJ2-1; clone_size: few; v_call: TRBV5-1; d_call: -; cdr3_nt: TGCGCCAGCAGCCGCTGGACGAGTGACTCCTACAATGAGCAGTTCTTC; cdr3_aa: CASSRWTSDSYNEQFF
j_call: TRBJ2-1; clone_size: many; v_call: TRBV5-8; d_call: TRBD2; cdr3_nt: TGTGCCAGCAGCTTCCGGTTAGCGGGATCCGGTGAGCAGTTCTTC; cdr3_aa: CASSFRLAGSGEQFF
j_call: TRBJ1-2; clone_size: few; v_call: TRBV13; d_call: TRBD1; cdr3_nt: TGTGCCAGCAGCCTCCAGACAGGGGGCGCGTTTGCTAACTATGGCTACACCTTC; cdr3_aa: CASSLQTGGAFANYGYTF
j_call: TRBJ2-4; clone_size: -; v_call: TRBV29-1; d_call: TRBD1; cdr3_nt: TGCAGCACCTGGACAGGGACCATTCAGTACTTC; cdr3_aa: CSTWTGTIQYF
j_call: TRBJ2-6; clone_size: -; v_call: TRBV27; d_call: -; cdr3_nt: TGTGCCAGCAGTATGGACTCTGGGGCCAACGTCCTGACTTTC; cdr3_aa: CASSMDSGANVLTF
j_call: TRBJ2-1; clone_size: -; v_call: TRBV12-3/TRBV12-4; d_call: TRBD2; cdr3_nt: TGTGCCAGCAGTTTGGGAGGGAGGGCCCCCTACAATGAGCAGTTCTTC; cdr3_aa: CASSLGGRAPYNEQFF
j_call: TRBJ2-7; clone_size: -; v_call: TRBV11-2; d_call: -; cdr3_nt: TGTGCCAGCAGCTTAGATCATAGGGCCCCCTACGAGCAGTACTTC; cdr3_aa: CASSLDHRAPYEQYF
j_call: TRBJ2-5; clone_size: -; v_call: TRBV9; d_call: -; cdr3_nt: TGTGCCAGCAGCGTAGGGGGGGGACAGCCCTACTTC; cdr3_aa: CASSVGGGQPYF
j_call: TRBJ2-7; clone_size: few; v_call: TRBV2; d_call: TRBD2; cdr3_nt: TGTGCCGTCCGGGGGGGACTAGCTGCCGGCTACGAGCAGTACTTC; cdr3_aa: CAVRGGLAAGYEQYF
j_call: TRBJ2-4; clone_size: few; v_call: TRBV5-1; d_call: -; cdr3_nt: TGCGCCAGCAGGGACATCCTCCTAGCCAAAAACATTCAGTACTTC; cdr3_aa: CASRDILLAKNIQYF
j_call: TRBJ2-5; clone_size: -; v_call: TRBV10-3; d_call: TRBD1; cdr3_nt: TGTGCCATCAGTGAACCGGGGACAGGCCAAGAGACCCAGTACTTC; cdr3_aa: CAISEPGTGQETQYF